What follows are 32 T cell receptor beta chains derived from one specimen sequenced in a study of T cells in localized non-small cell lung cancer. This table comes from immunoSEQ multiplex PCR, and its TCRdb copy is limited to in-frame clones, with some not included. The sample shows 60,000 to 85,000 clones, approximately 87% of them seen only once. The sequencing used peripheral blood, collected before any cancer treatment. The source of these receptors is a male donor aged 60 or over with stage III squamous cell lung carcinoma.

The count of this clone is one. The CDR3 region is CASSPTRSGNTIYF. The CDR3, as DNA: TGTGCCAGTAGTCCTACTCGATCTGGAAACACCATATATTTT. The V call is TRBV19, the J call TRBJ1-3; D unresolved. From germline, CDR1 is LNHDA and CDR2 SQIVND (reference sequence). V lost 5 bases and J 1 base, leaving 9 bases between the germline ends. The CDR3 contains 14 residues.

V is TRBV19 and J is TRBJ1-2, with D possibly TRBD1 on 5 matching bases. The germline V gene encodes CDR1 LNHDA and CDR2 SQIVND (reference sequence). Trimming removed 3 bases at V and 7 bases at J, with 18 bases between. The CDR3 has 15 residues. The CDR3 DNA is TGTGCCAGTAGTATGAGCGGTGAGAGGAGGGGTGGCTACACCTTC. Translating gives CASSMSGERRGGYTF.

This clone was seen once. The chain carries TRBV27 and TRBJ2-2; 12 positions match TRBD1. Germline V gives CDR1 MNHEY, CDR2 SMNVEV (reference sequence). CDR3 length equals 15 residues. With 5 bases clipped from V and 7 bases from J, the junction kept 5 bases outside the gene matches. DNA of the CDR3: TGTGCCAGCAGTACGGGACAGGGGGCAGGCGGGGAGCTGTTTTTT. Its translation is CASSTGQGAGGELFF.

This clone was seen only once. This chain uses TRBV5-4 with TRBJ2-3, with 9 bases lining up with TRBD2. Per germline, CDR1 SGHNT and CDR2 YYREEE (reference sequence). The CDR3 runs to 14 residues. Losses at the gene ends were 5 bases for V and 3 bases for J; bases not matched to a gene: 4. As DNA, the CDR3 is TGTGCCAGCAGTCGGCGGGGGGGTACAGATACGCAGTATTTT. Residues: CASSRRGGTDTQYF.

This sequence joins TRBV6-6 and TRBJ1-1, with D possibly matching TRBD1 (5 bases). This CDR3 comprises 11 residues. Trimming stripped 2 bases from V and 8 bases from J, with 6 bases between. Germline CDR1 reads MNHNY; CDR2 reads SVGAGI (reference sequence). The CDR3 bases are TGTGCCAGCAGTTACCGGGACGAAGCTTTCTTT. It is translated as CASSYRDEAFF.

The gene calls are TRBV19 and TRBJ1-6; the match to TRBD1 covers 7 bases. The germline V gene encodes CDR1 LNHDA and CDR2 SQIVND (reference sequence). This CDR3 comprises 15 residues. V lost 3 bases to trimming and J lost 10 bases; unmatched junction nucleotides: 9. The CDR3 region has the DNA TGTGCCAGTAGTATTGGAGGGGGCGCCGGGTCACCCCTCCACTTT. It encodes CASSIGGGAGSPLHF.

This rearrangement joins TRBV29-1 to TRBJ2-7; 9 bases fit TRBD1. CDR1 is SQVTM and CDR2 is ANQGSEA in the germline V gene. The CDR3 consists of 13 residues. Trimming took 5 bases from V and 5 from J; bases not matched to a gene: 7. In DNA, the CDR3 is TGCAGCGTTCACCCGACAGGGGGAGACGAGCAGTACTTC. This encodes CSVHPTGGDEQYF.

The gene calls are TRBV28 and TRBJ1-2, with D hard to call. Trimming pared 3 bases from V and 4 bases from J, leaving 15 bases between. The CDR3 has 15 amino acids. In germline, CDR1 is MDHEN, CDR2 SYDVKM. The CDR3 DNA reads as TGTGCCAGCAGTTTGGCCGTTTCTTTGGGCTATGGCTACACCTTC. Translating gives CASSLAVSLGYGYTF.

V usage is TRBV7-2 and J usage is TRBJ1-2, with D possibly being TRBD1 (5 bases). The CDR3 is made up of 14 amino acids. Germline V gene data show CDR1 as SGHTA and CDR2 as FQGNSA. The V and J ends lost 1 base and 6 bases respectively, with 12 bases between them. The CDR3 loop is CASSLGQGVDGYTF. The CDR3 region has the DNA TGTGCCAGCAGCTTAGGGCAGGGAGTGGATGGCTACACCTTC. Full variable domain (missing parts from reference TRBV7-2 and TRBJ1-2): GAGVSQSPSNKVTEKGKDVELRCDPISGHTALYWYRQSLGQGLEFLIYFQGNSAPDKSGLPSDRFSAERTGGSVSTLTIQRTQQEDSAVYLCASSLGQGVDGYTFGSGTRLTVV.

The rearrangement uses TRBV7-3 and TRBJ1-1; D perhaps matches TRBD1 (6 bases). CDR3 length: 15 residues. V was cut by 2 bases and J by 4 bases, with 14 bases left in between. The germline CDR1 and CDR2 sequences are SGHTA and FQGTGA. CDR3 protein: CASSLFSAGVTEAFF. CDR3 DNA: TGTGCCAGCAGCTTATTTTCGGCAGGGGTCACTGAAGCTTTCTTT.

V usage is TRBV5-1 and J usage is TRBJ2-5; D is possibly TRBD2 (5 bases). There are 15 residues in the CDR3. The germline CDR1 and CDR2 sequences are SGHRS and YFSETQ. V was cut by 2 bases and J by 1 base, with 12 bases left in between. As DNA, the CDR3 is TGCGCCAGCAGCTTTCGAGGGATTGCCCAAGAGACCCAGTACTTC. This encodes CASSFRGIAQETQYF.

This clone was counted a few times. The chain recombines TRBV13 with TRBJ2-7, with 8 bases lining up with TRBD1. CDR3 length: 15 residues. V gave up 5 bases and J gave up 6 bases; unmatched junction bases: 12. The V gene's germline CDR1 is PRHDT and CDR2 FYEKMQ (reference sequence). Written as DNA, the CDR3 is TGTGCCAGCAGCATTACCGGGACAGGAGGCCGCGAGCAGTACTTC. Protein product: CASSITGTGGREQYF.

This chain connects TRBV5-1 to TRBJ1-5; D not resolved. Germline V lookup: CDR1 SGHRS, CDR2 YFSETQ. The CDR3 loop spans 13 amino acids. V was clipped by 4 bases and J by 6 bases, with 11 bases between them. CDR3 DNA: TGCGCCAGCAGCCCCGGACTCGGTCAGCCCCAGCATTTT. Translated: CASSPGLGQPQHF.

This chain links TRBV6-5 with TRBJ1-6; no firm D call. This CDR3 region has 14 residues. Germline CDR1 is MNHEY and CDR2 is SVGAGI. V lost 6 bases and J 4 bases, leaving 10 bases between the germline ends. CDR3 sequence (DNA): TGTGCCAGCAGGTGGCAGCAGTATAATTCACCCCTCCACTTT. This gives the protein CASRWQQYNSPLHF.

This chain joins TRBV11-3 and TRBJ2-3, with D unclear. The CDR3 length is 14 residues. Germline CDR1 is SGHNT and CDR2 is YENEEA. V gave up 5 bases and J gave up 6 bases, with 15 bases separating them. The CDR3 DNA is TGTGCCAGCAGCCGCACTTCTTCAACGGATACGCAGTATTTT. It codes for CASSRTSSTDTQYF.

The gene calls are TRBV19 and TRBJ2-5; possibly TRBD1 for D (6 bases). With 6 bases removed from V and 8 bases from J, the gap between germline ends came to 13 bases. The CDR3 sequence is 12 residues long. Germline CDR1 reads LNHDA; CDR2 reads SQIVND (reference sequence). The CDR3, as DNA: TGTGCCAGTAGCCAGGGGCCTGGTACCCAGTACTTC. Its translation is CASSQGPGTQYF.

V is TRBV4-2 and J is TRBJ2-5, with 8 bases fitting TRBD1. J gave up 5 bases and V 4 bases, and 6 bases lay outside the gene matches. CDR3 length equals 14 residues. Per germline, CDR1 LGHNA and CDR2 YNFKEQ. CDR3 sequence reads: CASSPGQGAETQYF. CDR3 bases: TGTGCCAGCAGCCCCGGACAGGGAGCGGAGACCCAGTACTTC.

The chain couples TRBV11-3 to TRBJ2-3, with TRBD2 matching over 8 bases. This CDR3 has 14 residues. Trimming at V came to 5 bases and at J to 2 bases, leaving 3 bases not matched to a gene. Germline V gives CDR1 SGHNT, CDR2 YENEEA. The CDR3 spells CASSSGGITDTQYF. The CDR3 DNA reads TGTGCCAGCAGCAGCGGGGGAATCACAGATACGCAGTATTTT.

V is TRBV6-6 and J is TRBJ1-1; D call uncertain. V was shortened by 1 base and J by 4 bases, with 4 bases between the two germline ends. The CDR3 is 12 amino acids. Looked up from germline, CDR1 is MNHNY and CDR2 is SVGAGI (reference sequence). The CDR3 loop is CASSYLGTEAFF. The CDR3 region has the DNA TGTGCCAGCAGTTACTTGGGCACTGAAGCTTTCTTT.

V usage is TRBV28 and J usage is TRBJ1-5; the match to TRBD1 covers 7 bases. The CDR3 contains 14 residues. V trimming: 1 base; J trimming: 6 bases; junction bases outside the gene matches: 3. The V gene's germline CDR1 is MDHEN and CDR2 SYDVKM. The DNA for the CDR3 is TGTGCCAGCAGTTTATCAGGGGGAGTTCAGCCCCAGCATTTT. This encodes CASSLSGGVQPQHF.

V usage is TRBV29-1 and J usage is TRBJ2-3, with D unclear. Trimming shortened V by 7 bases and J by 4 bases, and 15 bases separated the two germline ends. The germline V gene has CDR1 SQVTM and CDR2 ANQGSEA. This CDR3 comprises 13 residues. The CDR3 loop reads CSGSSIGPDTQYF. As DNA, the CDR3 is TGCAGCGGGAGTTCGATTGGCCCAGATACGCAGTATTTT.

This clone was detected a few times. The V gene is TRBV19, the J gene TRBJ1-1; no clear D. The CDR3 length is 14 residues. Trimming removed 5 bases at V and 4 bases at J, with 14 bases between. Germline V gene data show CDR1 as LNHDA and CDR2 as SQIVND (reference sequence). CDR3 sequence: CASSLKLWGTEAFF. CDR3 sequence (DNA): TGTGCCAGTAGTTTAAAGCTATGGGGCACTGAAGCTTTCTTT.

This clone appeared once. CDR3 coding DNA: TGTGCCAGCAGCTTAAGAGAGGCAGATACGCAGTATTTT. Translated: CASSLREADTQYF. The chain recombines TRBV7-6 with TRBJ2-3; D remains ambiguous. Trimming left V 2 bases short and J 4 bases short, with 7 bases between. The CDR3 totals 13 residues. Per germline, CDR1 SGHVS and CDR2 FNYEAQ.

The rearrangement joins TRBV7-2 to TRBJ1-6; tentatively, D is TRBD1 (5 bases). Trimming removed 5 bases from V and 6 bases from J, with 14 bases in between. The CDR3 is 15 residues long. CDR1 is SGHTA, CDR2 FQGNSA, per germline. DNA for the CDR3: TGTGCCAGCAGCCTAGGGGTCGTGACTAATTCACCCCTCCACTTT. Amino acid sequence: CASSLGVVTNSPLHF.

This clone has a single count. The chain joins TRBV7-2 to TRBJ2-3; perhaps TRBD1 as D (6 bases). This CDR3 region has 14 residues. Germline V gene lookup returns CDR1 SGHTA and CDR2 FQGNSA. V dropped 2 bases and J dropped 0 bases, with 6 bases sitting between them. For the CDR3, the DNA is TGTGCCAGCAGCTTACAGGGGAGCACAGATACGCAGTATTTT. It is translated as CASSLQGSTDTQYF. Full variable domain (missing parts from reference TRBV7-2 and TRBJ2-3): GAGVSQSPSNKVTEKGKDVELRCDPISGHTALYWYRQSLGQGLEFLIYFQGNSAPDKSGLPSDRFSAERTGGSVSTLTIQRTQQEDSAVYLCASSLQGSTDTQYFGPGTRLTVL.

The chain joins TRBV5-1 to TRBJ2-3, with TRBD2 matching 9 bases. Germline loops: CDR1 SGHRS, CDR2 YFSETQ. V lost 4 bases and J lost 4; bases outside the gene matches: 10. This CDR3 is built from 16 residues. In nucleotides, the CDR3 is TGCGCCAGCAGCCCTTCGGCGGGGGGGTACGCAGATACGCAGTATTTT. Protein sequence: CASSPSAGGYADTQYF.

The chain joins TRBV28 to TRBJ1-5; possible D gene TRBD1, 6 bases. The V and J ends lost 8 bases and 6 bases respectively, with 23 bases between them. Germline lookup yields CDR1 MDHEN and CDR2 SYDVKM. The CDR3 sequence is 16 residues long. The CDR3 here is CASSSRLRGGSQPQHF. The CDR3 DNA follows: TGTGCCAGCTCCTCCCGGTTGAGGGGGGGGAGTCAGCCCCAGCATTTT.

This clone was observed a handful of times. The V gene is TRBV4-1, the J gene TRBJ1-1; 7 bases agree with TRBD1. V dropped 1 base and J dropped 0; count of bases not matched to a gene: 11. This CDR3 is 18 amino acids long. Germline assignment: CDR1 MGHRA and CDR2 YSYEKL. CDR3 in amino acids: CASSQGPLGRGLNTEAFF. The CDR3 coding sequence is TGCGCCAGCAGCCAAGGGCCCCTAGGTAGGGGGCTGAACACTGAAGCTTTCTTT.

The J gene is TRBJ1-1, the V gene TRBV30, with unresolved D. The length of the CDR3 is 13 residues. Germline V gene lookup returns CDR1 GTSNPN and CDR2 SVGIG (reference sequence). Trimming removed 0 bases at V and 4 bases at J, with 9 bases between. The CDR3 DNA follows: TGTGCCTGGAGTGTGGGGTCCTTCACTGAAGCTTTCTTT. Its translation: CAWSVGSFTEAFF.

The chain employs TRBV7-3 and TRBJ1-2; D is ambiguous. With 3 bases removed from V and 7 bases from J, the gap between germline ends came to 12 bases. Germline V CDR1 and CDR2: SGHTA, FQGTGA. The length of the CDR3 is 13 residues. Here the CDR3 reads CASSFNRDTGYTF. Here the CDR3 DNA reads TGTGCCAGCAGCTTTAACCGGGATACTGGCTACACCTTC.

The chain combines TRBV6-6 with TRBJ1-2; D is perhaps TRBD1 (5 bases). Trimming cost V 5 bases and J 3 bases, with 19 bases left between them. The CDR3 contains 16 residues. Germline V gives CDR1 MNHNY, CDR2 SVGAGI (reference sequence). The CDR3 sequence is CASSLPYGAGDYGYTF. The CDR3 nucleotides are TGTGCCAGCAGTCTGCCATACGGGGCTGGGGACTATGGCTACACCTTC.

This chain connects TRBV6-5 to TRBJ1-3; D is unclear. Germline values: CDR1 MNHEY, CDR2 SVGAGI. CDR3 length: 14 residues. V shed 3 bases and J shed 3 bases, with 9 bases lying between them. The CDR3 sequence: CASSYLGGGNTIYF. CDR3 DNA: TGTGCCAGCAGTTATTTAGGAGGTGGAAACACCATATATTTT.